These 27 T cell receptor beta chains originate from one sample sequenced in a study of shared clonotypes between healthy human individuals. Only in-frame clones appear in the TCRdb table, and some are missing; sequencing was by immunoSEQ multiplex PCR. The table lists fewer than 150,000 clones, around 73% of them singletons. The sequencing input was memory CD8+ T cells sorted from blood. Subset: CD45RO+ cells pooled with CCR7-negative TemRA cells. The receptors were sampled from a woman between 25 and 40 years old in good health.

This chain connects TRBV19 to TRBJ2-7; D gene ambiguous. The CDR3 length is 14 residues. Trimming stripped 5 bases from V and 4 bases from J, with 15 bases between. CDR1 is LNHDA, CDR2 SQIVND, per germline (reference sequence). CDR3 sequence reads: CASSSDLPPYEQYF. CDR3 nucleotide sequence: TGTGCCAGTAGTTCAGATCTCCCACCGTACGAGCAGTACTTC.

This chain joins TRBV10-1 and TRBJ1-1; possibly TRBD1 for D (5 bases). Germline V gene data show CDR1 as WNHNN and CDR2 as SYGVQD (reference sequence). This CDR3 comprises 15 residues. Trimming removed 4 bases from V and 3 bases from J, with 15 bases in between. The CDR3 here is CASSAGLGRDTEAFF. In DNA, the CDR3 is TGCGCCAGCAGTGCCGGGCTGGGGCGGGACACTGAAGCTTTCTTT.

This clone was counted a single time. The J gene is TRBJ2-5, the V gene TRBV7-8; 7 bases agree with TRBD1. Losses at the gene ends were 6 bases for V and 2 bases for J; bases not matched to a gene: 6. The CDR3 has 14 residues. Germline V gene sequence: CDR1 SGHVS, CDR2 FQNEAQ. This chain's CDR3 is CASRLGQLQETQYF. For the CDR3, the DNA is TGTGCCAGCAGGTTGGGACAGCTTCAAGAGACCCAGTACTTC.

The rearrangement joins TRBV14 to TRBJ2-7; D gene ambiguous. The CDR3 extends over 14 amino acids. Looked up from germline, CDR1 is SGHDN and CDR2 is FVKESK. With 3 bases removed from V and 2 bases from J, the gap between germline ends came to 11 bases. Here the CDR3 reads CASSHGGTPYEQYF. The CDR3 coding sequence is TGTGCCAGCAGCCACGGCGGAACCCCCTACGAGCAGTACTTC. The whole variable domain, remainder taken from reference TRBV14 and TRBJ2-7, is EAGVTQFPSHSVIEKGQTVTLRCDPISGHDNLYWYRRVMGKEIKFLLHFVKESKQDESGMPNNRFLAERTGGTYSTLKVQPAELEDSGVYFCASSHGGTPYEQYFGPGTRLTVT.

The chain links TRBV10-2 to TRBJ1-4, with 7 bases that match TRBD1. Looked up from germline, CDR1 is WSHSY and CDR2 is SAAADI. V gave up 7 bases and J gave up 6 bases; unmatched junction bases: 8. This CDR3 contains 14 residues. The CDR3 reads CASTRQGRHEKLFF. The CDR3 DNA reads as TGCGCCAGCACTAGACAGGGACGTCATGAAAAACTGTTTTTT.

The chain uses TRBV15 and TRBJ2-7; 8 bases match TRBD1. The CDR3 has 21 residues. The J segment lost 2 bases and the V segment lost 0 bases, leaving 21 bases of the junction unmatched. Germline V gene sequence: CDR1 LNHNV, CDR2 YYDKDF (reference sequence). DNA of the CDR3: TGTGCCACCAGCAGAGATAGATTCGGACAGGGACACTTCGGGCTCACCTACGAGCAGTACTTC. It yields the protein CATSRDRFGQGHFGLTYEQYF.

This clone has just a few counts. The V gene is TRBV7-7, the J gene TRBJ2-5; 7 nucleotides agree with TRBD1. This CDR3 region has 13 residues. Germline values: CDR1 SSHAT, CDR2 FNYEAQ (reference sequence). V was pared by 5 bases and J by 6 bases, with 6 bases of the junction left unmatched. The CDR3 sequence is CASSVDREQTQYF. The CDR3 DNA sequence: TGTGCCAGCAGCGTTGACAGGGAACAGACCCAGTACTTC.

As concerns this clone: Distinct nucleotide sequences in the sample also encode this CDR3. The J gene is TRBJ1-6, the V gene TRBV7-2, with D tentatively TRBD1 (5 bases). The CDR3 is 15 residues long. V gave up 1 base and J gave up 7 bases, with 11 bases separating them. In germline, CDR1 is SGHTA, CDR2 FQGNSA. Here the CDR3 reads CASSLDQGANSPLHF. The CDR3 nucleotides are TGTGCCAGCAGCTTAGATCAGGGAGCCAATTCACCCCTCCACTTT.

The chain uses TRBV15 and TRBJ1-4; tentatively, D is TRBD1 (5 bases). There are 14 residues in the CDR3. V lost 4 bases and J 4 bases, leaving 10 bases between the germline ends. Germline V lookup: CDR1 LNHNV, CDR2 YYDKDF (reference sequence). The CDR3 nucleotides read TGTGCCACCAGCATTGGAGACAGTAATGAAAAACTGTTTTTT. Translating gives CATSIGDSNEKLFF.

The chain links TRBV2 to TRBJ1-1; D unclear. Per germline, CDR1 SNHLY and CDR2 FYNNEI. V was pared by 7 bases and J by 2 bases, with 11 bases between. The CDR3 has 13 amino acids. The CDR3 DNA reads TGTGCCAGCAACTCAAGGGAAAACACTGAAGCTTTCTTT. Protein sequence: CASNSRENTEAFF.

The chain recombines TRBV25-1 with TRBJ2-3; D may be TRBD2 (6 bases). Germline-derived CDR1 and CDR2 are MGHDK and SYGVNS. The CDR3 is 15 amino acids. Trimming shortened V by 1 base and J by 4 bases, and 12 bases separated the two germline ends. The CDR3 DNA sequence: TGTGCCAGCAGTGAATCGGGAGACGGGGCAGATACGCAGTATTTT. The encoded protein is CASSESGDGADTQYF.

The sample holds a few counts of this clone. This rearrangement joins TRBV9 to TRBJ2-5; no clear D. The J call may not be correct, given that the DNA end is closer to TRBJ2-7. This CDR3 is 13 amino acids long. CDR1 and CDR2 from the germline V gene are SGDLS and YYNGEE. The CDR3 spells CASSVGSLYEQYF. The CDR3 DNA reads as TGTGCCAGCAGCGTAGGTAGTCTGTACGAGCAGTACTTC.

This clone was observed a handful of times. The DNA for the CDR3 is TGTGCCAGTGTAAGGACAGGGGCTTCCTACAATGAGCAGTTCTTC. Amino acid sequence: CASVRTGASYNEQFF. The J gene is TRBJ2-1, the V gene TRBV19; 9 bases are shared with TRBD1. Germline CDR1 reads LNHDA; CDR2 reads SQIVND (reference sequence). The J segment lost 1 base and the V segment lost 8 bases, leaving 6 bases of the junction unmatched. The CDR3 length is 15 residues.

At least ten counts were recorded for this clone. The V and J genes are TRBV29-1 and TRBJ2-5, with D tentatively TRBD2 (6 bases). The CDR3 runs to 15 residues. Trimming removed 3 bases at V and 1 base at J, with 15 bases between. Germline CDR1 is SQVTM and CDR2 is ANQGSEA. The CDR3 nucleotides read TGCAGCGTTGAGACCAACTTGGGACTCCAAGAGACCCAGTACTTC. It is translated as CSVETNLGLQETQYF.

The V and J genes are TRBV4-1 and TRBJ2-3; 13 positions agree with TRBD2. V gave up 3 bases and J gave up 3 bases; unmatched junction bases: 6. Germline V lookup: CDR1 MGHRA, CDR2 YSYEKL. This CDR3 is built from 17 residues. The DNA of the CDR3 is TGCGCCAGCAGCCAGAGACTAGCGGGAGGAGGAACAGATACGCAGTATTTT. Protein: CASSQRLAGGGTDTQYF.

The chain employs TRBV5-6 and TRBJ1-1; D unresolved. Germline CDR1 and CDR2: SGHDT and YYEEEE. This CDR3 is 14 amino acids long. Trimming pared 1 base from V and 0 bases from J, leaving 7 bases between. As DNA, the CDR3 is TGTGCCAGCAGCTTGAGTCAAATGAACACTGAAGCTTTCTTT. Encoded protein: CASSLSQMNTEAFF.

This clone appeared a few times. This may come from a read error, since a much larger clone is one base off. Other DNA sequences in the sample encode the same CDR3. The chain uses TRBV5-1 and TRBJ2-1; the match to TRBD2 covers 10 bases. The J segment lost 1 base and the V segment lost 0 bases, leaving 4 bases of the junction unmatched. The CDR3 sequence is 17 residues long. Germline V gene lookup returns CDR1 SGHRS and CDR2 YFSETQ. The CDR3 bases are TGCGCCAGCAGCTTGGAGGCTAGCGGGAGTTCCTACAATGAGCAGTTCTTC. It specifies CASSLEASGSSYNEQFF.

This clone has at least ten counts. This sequence may be a read error, since a much larger clone differs from it by one base. The V call is TRBV25-1, the J call TRBJ2-2; TRBD1 or TRBD2 may be the D gene (5 bases each). V was clipped by 2 bases and J by 4 bases, with 5 bases between them. The V gene's germline CDR1 is MGHDK and CDR2 SYGVNS. The CDR3 sequence is 13 residues long. This CDR3 reads CASSEGGTGELFF. CDR3 sequence (DNA): TGTGCCAGCAGTGAAGGGGGCACCGGGGAGCTGTTTTTT.

This chain joins TRBV11-3 and TRBJ1-1; D is perhaps TRBD1 (5 bases). Trimming removed 4 bases from V and 6 bases from J, with 12 bases in between. The CDR3 is 13 amino acids. Germline loops: CDR1 SGHNT, CDR2 YENEEA. CDR3 amino acids: CASSSFSGAEAFF. The CDR3 region has the DNA TGTGCCAGCAGCTCATTTTCGGGGGCTGAAGCTTTCTTT.

J is TRBJ2-7 and V is TRBV9, with TRBD2 identical over 11 bases. V shed 0 bases, J shed 7 bases, and the junction held 6 bases outside the gene matches. CDR3 length equals 15 residues. CDR1 and CDR2 (germline): SGDLS, YYNGEE. CDR3 sequence reads: CASSVAGTSGEEQYF. The CDR3 region has the DNA TGTGCCAGCAGCGTAGCTGGGACTAGCGGTGAAGAGCAGTACTTC. The whole variable domain, remainder taken from reference TRBV9 and TRBJ2-7, is DSGVTQTPKHLITATGQRVTLRCSPRSGDLSVYWYQQSLDQGLQFLIQYYNGEERAKGNILERFSAQQFPDLHSELNLSSLELGDSALYFCASSVAGTSGEEQYFGPGTRLTVT.

This chain links TRBV19 with TRBJ1-5, with no clear D. The CDR3 is 16 amino acids. V dropped 3 bases and J dropped 0 bases, with 12 bases sitting between them. Germline V lookup: CDR1 LNHDA, CDR2 SQIVND (reference sequence). The CDR3 coding sequence is TGTGCCAGTAGTATCCAAAGACCCTATAGCAATCAGCCCCAGCATTTT. Its translation is CASSIQRPYSNQPQHF.

The genes are TRBV27 and TRBJ2-1, with 10 bases identical to TRBD2. The V segment lost 5 bases and the J segment 2 bases; nucleotides outside the gene matches: 6. The germline CDR1 and CDR2 sequences are MNHEY and SMNVEV (reference sequence). The CDR3 consists of 16 residues. CDR3 amino acids: CASSNPGTSAYNEQFF. The DNA of the CDR3 is TGTGCCAGCAGTAACCCCGGGACTAGCGCCTACAATGAGCAGTTCTTC.

The CDR3 coding sequence is TGTGCCAGCAGCTACCGACAGGGGGGCTACACTGAAGCTTTCTTT. Protein: CASSYRQGGYTEAFF. This chain links TRBV7-9 with TRBJ1-1; the match to TRBD1 covers 9 bases. V shed 4 bases and J 3 bases; nucleotides not matched to a gene: 6. The CDR3 is 15 residues long. Germline V CDR1 and CDR2: SEHNR, FQNEAQ (reference sequence).

This chain joins TRBV6-4 and TRBJ2-1; 8 nucleotides line up with TRBD2. This CDR3 spans 12 amino acids. CDR1 and CDR2 from the germline V gene are MRHNA and SNTAGT. V dropped 1 base and J dropped 12; count of bases not matched to a gene: 2. CDR3 residues: CASSDWRGAQFF. The CDR3 DNA follows: TGTGCCAGCAGTGACTGGCGGGGGGCGCAGTTCTTC.

The rearrangement joins TRBV27 to TRBJ2-1; the match to TRBD2 covers 14 bases. Germline trimming cut 5 bases from V and 9 bases from J; bases unmatched to any gene: 9. This CDR3 comprises 16 residues. CDR1 and CDR2 from the germline V gene are MNHEY and SMNVEV (reference sequence). CDR3 DNA sequence: TGTGCCAGCAGTCTTACCGGGACTAGCGGGAGAACTGAGCAGTTCTTC. It is translated as CASSLTGTSGRTEQFF.

This chain links TRBV27 with TRBJ1-2; weak D call: TRBD1 (5 bases). The V gene's germline CDR1 is MNHEY and CDR2 SMNVEV (reference sequence). The V gene lost 4 bases and the J gene lost 5 bases, with 11 bases spanning the gap. The CDR3 has 13 residues. This CDR3 reads CASSSIPGYGYTF. DNA of the CDR3: TGTGCCAGCAGTTCGATTCCAGGGTATGGCTACACCTTC.

The chain has TRBV28 and TRBJ2-3; D not certain. The CDR3 is 15 residues long. In germline, CDR1 is MDHEN, CDR2 SYDVKM. Trimming removed 4 bases from V and 2 bases from J, with 13 bases in between. CDR3 bases: TGTGCCAGCAGTTCTACCCCCTCTATCACAGATACGCAGTATTTT. Translation: CASSSTPSITDTQYF.